A selection of T cell receptor beta chains follows, all from one sample in a study of blood T cell repertoires in COVID-19. Clones were read by immunoSEQ multiplex PCR, and TCRdb kept only the in-frame ones, dropping some. Here the sample spans hundreds of thousands of clones, around 82% being singletons. The sample taken for sequencing was peripheral blood. The receptors stem from a man at least 80 years old with acute or convalescent COVID-19. The CDR3 runs from the conserved cysteine through the conserved F or W. Fields, in order: J gene, clone size, D gene, V gene, CDR3 protein, CDR3 DNA. D genes are given only for firm matches. Part of the rows lack a size; the others show once, few, many or a class for expanded clones.

TRBJ1-4 NA NA TRBV5-4 CASSQTSGREEKLFF TGTGCCAGCAGCCAAACATCGGGAAGGGAAGAAAAACTGTTTTTT
TRBJ1-3 NA NA TRBV18 CASSPLGSGGSNTIYF TGTGCCAGCTCACCACTCGGTTCCGGCGGCTCTAACACCATATATTTT
TRBJ2-2 NA TRBD1 TRBV5-4 CASSGGTGVGELFF TGTGCCAGCAGCGGGGGGACAGGGGTCGGGGAGCTGTTTTTT
TRBJ1-4 NA NA TRBV12-3/TRBV12-4 CASSLWTSEKLFF TGTGCCAGCAGTTTATGGACTAGTGAAAAACTGTTTTTT
TRBJ1-3 NA NA TRBV30 CAWSHFGGLLSGNTIYF TGTGCCTGGAGTCATTTCGGGGGTCTTCTCTCTGGAAACACCATATATTTT
TRBJ2-3 NA TRBD2 TRBV4-2 CASSQDGSGGATDTQYF TGTGCCAGCAGCCAAGATGGTAGCGGGGGGGCGACAGATACGCAGTATTTT
TRBJ2-1 once NA TRBV10-3 CAISQARGGYNEQFF TGTGCCATCAGCCAGGCGAGGGGGGGGTACAATGAGCAGTTCTTC
TRBJ1-2 NA TRBD1 TRBV7-3 CASSLSGTDNYGYTF TGTGCCAGCAGCTTGTCCGGGACAGATAACTATGGCTACACCTTC
TRBJ1-1 once NA TRBV5-1 CASSLGAANTEAFF TGCGCCAGCAGCTTGGGGGCAGCGAACACTGAAGCTTTCTTT
TRBJ2-1 few TRBD2 TRBV7-3 CASSPFKLAGGYNEQFF TGTGCCAGCAGCCCATTTAAACTAGCGGGAGGGTACAATGAGCAGTTCTTC
TRBJ1-6 NA NA TRBV5-5 CASSLGIGAGSPLHF TGTGCCAGCAGCTTGGGAATAGGGGCAGGTTCACCCCTCCACTTT
TRBJ1-6 NA NA TRBV2 CASSLSGADNSPLHF TGTGCCAGCAGCTTGTCAGGGGCTGATAATTCACCCCTCCACTTT
TRBJ2-1 NA TRBD2 TRBV7-2 CASSFGLAGAEQFF TGTGCCAGCAGCTTTGGACTAGCGGGGGCTGAGCAGTTCTTC
TRBJ1-2 NA NA TRBV15 CATSRARDGYTF TGTGCCACCAGCAGAGCCAGGGATGGCTACACCTTC
TRBJ2-1 once TRBD1 TRBV18 CAGSAGTGRGEQFF TGTGCCGGGTCAGCCGGGACAGGGAGGGGTGAGCAGTTCTTC
TRBJ2-7 NA TRBD1 TRBV10-3 CAISPHRDRSYEQYF TGTGCCATCAGTCCACATCGGGACAGGTCCTACGAGCAGTACTTC
TRBJ2-1 once NA TRBV11-2 CASSFSDYYNEQFF TGTGCCAGCAGCTTTAGTGACTATTACAATGAGCAGTTCTTC
TRBJ1-1 NA TRBD1 TRBV30 CAWVGRGRGNTEAFF TGTGCCTGGGTTGGCAGGGGGCGCGGGAACACTGAAGCTTTCTTT
TRBJ2-3 NA TRBD2 TRBV24-1 CATSESGGLTDTQYF TGTGCCACCAGTGAAAGCGGGGGACTTACAGATACGCAGTATTTT
TRBJ2-3 NA TRBD2 TRBV5-6 CASSRGLAGVLDTQYF TGTGCCAGCAGCCGAGGACTAGCGGGAGTTCTAGATACGCAGTATTTT
TRBJ2-1 NA NA TRBV19 CASRAPGLKYNEQFF TGTGCCAGTAGGGCCCCGGGACTCAAATACAATGAGCAGTTCTTC
TRBJ2-7 NA TRBD1 TRBV30 CAWNPTGPFAYEQYF TGTGCCTGGAACCCGACAGGGCCGTTCGCATACGAGCAGTACTTC
TRBJ2-5 NA TRBD2 TRBV24-1 CATSDVRTSGQETQYF TGTGCCACCAGTGATGTGAGGACTAGCGGCCAAGAGACCCAGTACTTC
TRBJ2-1 NA TRBD2 TRBV6-1 CASSEGGLAGMEQFF TGTGCCAGCAGTGAAGGGGGACTAGCGGGAATGGAGCAGTTCTTC
TRBJ2-5 few TRBD2 TRBV7-8 CASSRTGTNLETQYF TGTGCCAGCAGCCGGACGGGGACTAATCTTGAGACCCAGTACTTC
TRBJ2-1 NA TRBD2 TRBV3-1/TRBV3-2 CASSQVYSGGRILSNEQFF TGTGCCAGCAGCCAAGTTTATAGCGGCGGGAGAATTCTGAGCAATGAGCAGTTCTTC